These 22 T cell receptor beta chains were all obtained from the same sample, sequenced in a study of cytotoxic CD8 clonotypes in ibrutinib-treated CLL. TCRdb's table, derived via immunoSEQ multiplex PCR, lists solely in-frame clones and lacks some. The data hold fewer than 35,000 clones, with around 70% observed a single time. The specimen comprised PBMCs, sampled before ibrutinib treatment. These TCRs come from a human donor with chronic lymphocytic leukemia.

This chain connects TRBV2 to TRBJ2-3, with TRBD2 as a possible D gene (5 bases). The V end lost 6 bases, the J end lost 3 bases, and 7 bases lay between the germline ends. The germline V gene has CDR1 SNHLY and CDR2 FYNNEI. CDR3 length equals 12 residues. Here the CDR3 DNA reads TGTGCCAGCAGATGGACTACAGATACGCAGTATTTT. Translated: CASRWTTDTQYF.

The chain combines TRBV14 with TRBJ2-3; D is possibly TRBD1 or TRBD2 (5 bases each). Trimming took 5 bases from V and 2 from J, leaving 11 bases between them. Per the germline V gene, CDR1 is SGHDN and CDR2 is FVKESK. The CDR3 has 14 amino acids. As DNA, the CDR3 is TGTGCCAGCAGCAAGGGACGGCACACAGATACGCAGTATTTT. Translating gives CASSKGRHTDTQYF.

The chain recombines TRBV6-9 with TRBJ2-1; 7 bases map to TRBD1. The CDR3 is 15 amino acids. In germline, CDR1 is MNHGY, CDR2 SVAAGI. With 5 bases clipped from V and 2 bases from J, the junction kept 6 bases outside the gene matches. The CDR3 DNA is TGTGCCAGCAGTCCGGACAGGAGAGCCTACAATGAGCAGTTCTTC. It codes for CASSPDRRAYNEQFF.

This clone was observed a few times. The chain recombines TRBV2 with TRBJ1-2, with 7 bases fitting TRBD1. Looked up from germline, CDR1 is SNHLY and CDR2 is FYNNEI. CDR3 length: 13 residues. V was clipped by 6 bases and J by 8 bases; unmatched bases: 9. As DNA, the CDR3 is TGTGCCAGCAGATCGACAGGGTCCAGAGGCTACACCTTC. As protein: CASRSTGSRGYTF.

The chain recombines TRBV10-2 with TRBJ2-3; D gene uncertain. There are 16 residues in the CDR3. Trimming shortened V by 8 bases and J by 3 bases, and 21 bases separated the two germline ends. CDR1 is WSHSY, CDR2 SAAADI, per germline. CDR3 region: CASSNRLSQWTDTQYF. CDR3 DNA sequence: TGCGCCAGCTCAAACCGCTTATCCCAGTGGACAGATACGCAGTATTTT.

There are a few counts of this clone. This chain uses TRBV6-6 with TRBJ1-3; maybe TRBD1 (5 bases). Trimming cost V 2 bases and J 3 bases, with 14 bases left between them. The V gene's germline CDR1 is MNHNY and CDR2 SVGAGI (reference sequence). The length of the CDR3 is 16 residues. Here the CDR3 reads CASSYAGGTLGNTIYF. DNA of the CDR3: TGTGCCAGCAGTTACGCGGGCGGGACGCTTGGAAACACCATATATTTT.

The CDR3 nucleotides are TGTGCCAGCAGCTTACTTGGGGGGCAGGGATGGGAGCCCCAGCATTTT. Its translation: CASSLLGGQGWEPQHF. This chain connects TRBV7-2 to TRBJ1-5, with D perhaps matching TRBD1 (6 bases). The CDR3 spans 16 residues. With 2 bases removed from V and 8 bases from J, the gap between germline ends came to 19 bases. Germline values: CDR1 SGHTA, CDR2 FQGNSA.

V gene TRBV28 combines with J gene TRBJ1-6; D gene ambiguous. With 6 bases removed from V and 9 bases from J, the gap between germline ends came to 6 bases. Per the germline V gene, CDR1 is MDHEN and CDR2 is SYDVKM. The CDR3 spans 11 residues. In DNA form, the CDR3 reads TGTGCCAGCAGGACTCTTTCACCCCTCCACTTT. Its protein product is CASRTLSPLHF.

The chain carries TRBV5-1 and TRBJ2-5; 10 bases agree with TRBD2. The length of the CDR3 is 15 residues. CDR1 and CDR2 from the germline V gene are SGHRS and YFSETQ. Unmatched junction bases numbered 6, after V lost 2 bases and J lost 5 bases. The CDR3 sequence is CASSFKRGGLETQYF. The CDR3 DNA reads TGCGCCAGCAGCTTCAAGCGGGGGGGCCTTGAGACCCAGTACTTC.

This clone was observed a single time. This chain joins TRBV7-6 and TRBJ2-3; D may be TRBD1 or TRBD2 (5 bases each). The germline V and J ends were trimmed by 2 bases and 0 bases, with 6 bases remaining between them. CDR3 length: 14 amino acids. CDR1 and CDR2 (germline): SGHVS, FNYEAQ. As DNA, the CDR3 is TGTGCCAGCAGCTTAAGGGACAGCACAGATACGCAGTATTTT. Encoded protein: CASSLRDSTDTQYF.

The chain uses TRBV27 and TRBJ2-1; 8 bases are shared with TRBD2. The germline gives CDR1 MNHEY, CDR2 SMNVEV (reference sequence). The trim removed 5 bases at V and 3 bases at J, leaving 3 bases unmatched. This CDR3 region has 14 residues. CDR3 nucleotide sequence: TGTGCCAGCAGTCCCAGCGGGGGCTACAATGAGCAGTTCTTC. It yields the protein CASSPSGGYNEQFF.

This clone has only a few counts. The chain couples TRBV7-6 to TRBJ1-6; 8 positions agree with TRBD1. This CDR3 is 13 amino acids long. V trimming: 5 bases; J trimming: 10 bases; junction bases outside the gene matches: 4. Germline CDR1 SGHVS, CDR2 FNYEAQ. In nucleotides, the CDR3 is TGTGCCAGCAGCCCCCGGGACAGGTCACCCCTCCACTTT. It is translated as CASSPRDRSPLHF.

V and J are TRBV21-1 and TRBJ2-7; TRBD1, the table's D call, lacks a check against the DNA. TRBV21-1 is described as a pseudogene. The length of the CDR3 is 15 residues. The CDR3 DNA follows: TGTGCCAGCAGCAAAGAGGAAACAGGGCTTTACGAGCAGTACTTC. Its translation is CASSKEETGLYEQYF.

The chain joins TRBV5-6 to TRBJ2-2; TRBD1 might be the D (5 bases). Germline V gene sequence: CDR1 SGHDT, CDR2 YYEEEE. With 4 bases removed from V and 1 base from J, the gap between germline ends came to 8 bases. The CDR3 extends over 14 amino acids. For the CDR3, the DNA is TGTGCCAGCAGCAGGGGCTGGAACACCGGGGAGCTGTTTTTT. The encoded protein is CASSRGWNTGELFF.

The chain employs TRBV7-6 and TRBJ2-7; D is possibly TRBD2 (6 bases). Germline V gene data show CDR1 as SGHVS and CDR2 as FNYEAQ. The CDR3 sequence is 14 residues long. Trimming took 1 base from V and 0 from J, leaving 7 bases between them. DNA for the CDR3: TGTGCCAGCAGCTTAGGCGGGGACTCCTACGAGCAGTACTTC. As protein: CASSLGGDSYEQYF.

This clone was found a few times. Here the CDR3 DNA reads TGTGCCAGCAGCCAGGACGGCCAGCGGCGGGAGCAGTTCTTC. Protein: CASSQDGQRREQFF. V and J are TRBV7-6 and TRBJ2-1; tentative D call: TRBD2 (5 bases). There are 14 residues in the CDR3. V shed 5 bases and J shed 10 bases, with 18 bases lying between them. Germline V lookup: CDR1 SGHVS, CDR2 FNYEAQ.

In its sample, this clone was seen a few times. The V gene is TRBV6-5, the J gene TRBJ2-2; D is ambiguous. CDR1 and CDR2 (germline): MNHEY, SVGAGI. The CDR3 is made up of 15 amino acids. V lost 6 bases, J lost 8 bases, and 19 bases lay in between. The CDR3 DNA reads as TGTGCCAGCAGACCCTTACCGGCCCCAAGGGGGGAGCTGTTTTTT. Translation: CASRPLPAPRGELFF.

The genes are TRBV11-1 and TRBJ1-2, with 10 bases aligning to TRBD1. Germline assignment: CDR1 SGHAT and CDR2 FQDESV (reference sequence). This CDR3 contains 16 residues. V lost 5 bases and J lost 4; bases outside the gene matches: 10. In DNA form, the CDR3 reads TGTGCCAGCAGCAACCTCGGGACAGGGGAAGCCTATGGCTACACCTTC. This encodes CASSNLGTGEAYGYTF.

The chain has TRBV9 and TRBJ1-1, with D uncertain. Germline CDR1 SGDLS, CDR2 YYNGEE. The CDR3 runs to 12 residues. The germline V and J ends were trimmed by 3 bases and 10 bases, with 13 bases remaining between them. CDR3 region: CASSGSSSGAFF. The CDR3, as DNA: TGTGCCAGCAGCGGAAGCAGTTCCGGAGCTTTCTTT.

The chain has TRBV6-1 and TRBJ1-4, with D possibly matching TRBD1 (6 bases). CDR1 is MNHNS and CDR2 is SASEGT in the germline V gene. This CDR3 has 11 amino acids. Deletions cut 6 bases from V and 8 bases from J, with 7 bases between. DNA of the CDR3: TGTGCCAGCAGAGGGGGGGAAAAACTGTTTTTT. This codes for CASRGGEKLFF.

The V and J genes are TRBV4-1 and TRBJ2-7; 8 bases are a match to TRBD1. The CDR3 has 16 residues. With V trimmed by 0 bases and J by 4 bases, 8 bases remained unmatched. Germline V gene lookup returns CDR1 MGHRA and CDR2 YSYEKL. CDR3 residues: CASSQDVRTGRYEQYF. The CDR3 DNA follows: TGCGCCAGCAGCCAAGATGTTAGGACAGGGAGGTACGAGCAGTACTTC.

This chain links TRBV10-3 with TRBJ1-5, with 8 bases identical to TRBD1. Per germline, CDR1 ENHRY and CDR2 SYGVKD. Trimming took 6 bases from V and 5 from J; bases not matched to a gene: 9. CDR3 length: 15 residues. The CDR3 nucleotides are TGTGCCATCAGAACCGGACAGGGCGGGGATCAGCCCCAGCATTTT. Amino acid sequence: CAIRTGQGGDQPQHF.